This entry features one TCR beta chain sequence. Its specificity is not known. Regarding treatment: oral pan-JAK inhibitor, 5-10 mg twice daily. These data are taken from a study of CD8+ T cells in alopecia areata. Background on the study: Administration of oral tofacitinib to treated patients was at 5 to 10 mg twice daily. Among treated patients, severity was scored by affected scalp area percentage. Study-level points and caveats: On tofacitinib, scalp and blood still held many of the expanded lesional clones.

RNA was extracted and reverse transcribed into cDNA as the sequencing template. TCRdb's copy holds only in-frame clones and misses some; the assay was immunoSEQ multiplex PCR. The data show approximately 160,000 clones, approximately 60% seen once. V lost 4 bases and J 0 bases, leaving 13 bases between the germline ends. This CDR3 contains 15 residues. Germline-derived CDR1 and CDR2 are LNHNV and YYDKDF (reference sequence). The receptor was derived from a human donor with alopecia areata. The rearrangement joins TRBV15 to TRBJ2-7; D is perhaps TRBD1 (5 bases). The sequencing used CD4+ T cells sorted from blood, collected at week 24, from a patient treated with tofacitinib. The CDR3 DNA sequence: TGTGCCACCAGCACAGGACACACGGACTCCTACGAGCAGTACTTC. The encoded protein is CATSTGHTDSYEQYF.